The T cell receptor beta chain described here comes from a study of T cells in Graves' hyperthyroidism and ophthalmopathy. Study-wide findings and caveats: Most thyroid-expanded clonotypes above 0.001 were also found in blood. Ophthalmopathy stood apart from stable hyperthyroidism in a 13 V-J model.

Template material for amplifying TCR beta CDR3 regions consisted of RNA transcripts. With the HTBI primer set, the TCR CDR3 went through a first round of RT-PCR. TCRdb reanalysed the multiplex PCR reads using MiXCR and keeps one entry per CDR3 protein. Among more than 600,000 distinct CDR3 sequences listed, roughly 15% were seen once. About this clonotype itself: Its antigen is as yet unknown.

Germline CDR1 is LNHDA and CDR2 is SQIVND (reference sequence). The CDR3 length is 16 residues. Between the trimmed V and J ends, which lost 6 bases and 0 bases, there was a span of 15 bases. Researchers defined stable Graves' hyperthyroidism as no ophthalmopathy progression within 18 months. These patients, aged 18 to 65, had recently diagnosed hyperthyroidism lasting under 2 months. This chain links TRBV19 with TRBJ2-1; D is perhaps TRBD1 or TRBD2 (5 bases each). The source is a man younger than 35 with Graves' hyperthyroidism. The specimen was blood. The CDR3 sequence: CASSPHAGSSYNEQFF. The CDR3 coding sequence is TGTGCCAGTAGCCCTCACGCAGGGAGCTCCTACAATGAGCAGTTCTTC. The entire variable domain, with the rest obtained from reference TRBV19 and TRBJ2-1, is as follows: DGGITQSPKYLFRKEGQNVTLSCEQNLNHDAMYWYRQDPGQGLRLIYYSQIVNDFQKGDIAEGYSVSREKKESFPLTVTSAQKNPTAFYLCASSPHAGSSYNEQFFGPGTRLTVL.